Listed below are T cell receptor beta chains from one sample, sequenced in a study of shared clonotypes between healthy human individuals. This table comes from immunoSEQ multiplex PCR, and its TCRdb copy is limited to in-frame clones, with some not included. Of millions of clones in the sample, about 95% are singletons; the top ten hold more than 0.95%. Sequenced material: naive CD8+ T cells sorted from blood. The receptors come from a man aged 18 to 29 in good health. Each CDR3 is given with its conserved first and last residue. The D gene is left open where the match is weak. Expanded clones are given a class, and other clones once, few, many or no size at all.

j_call,d_call,v_call,clone_size,cdr3_nt,cdr3_aa
TRBJ2-7,NA,TRBV10-2,once,TGCGCCAGCAGTGAGGGACATGACTACGAGCAGTACTTC,CASSEGHDYEQYF
TRBJ2-2,NA,TRBV19,NA,TGTGCCAGTAGGGACTTCGGCGGGGAGCTGTTTTTT,CASRDFGGELFF
TRBJ2-3,NA,TRBV10-2,NA,TGCGCCACCCAGCGGAGGGTGGGGTCCACAGATACGCAGTATTTT,CATQRRVGSTDTQYF
TRBJ2-3,NA,TRBV9,NA,TGTGCCAGCTGTAGGGGCCAGAGTACGGATACGCAGTATTTT,CASCRGQSTDTQYF
TRBJ2-7,NA,TRBV7-9,NA,TGTGCGGAGACCGGGACTTCAAAAGAGCACGAGCAGTACTTC,CAETGTSKEHEQYF
TRBJ1-4,TRBD1,TRBV2,NA,TGTGCCAGCATCTCTGACAGGGATGGTGAAAAACTGTTTTTT,CASISDRDGEKLFF
TRBJ2-3,NA,TRBV29-1,NA,TGCAGCGTTGAAGATCCCCGTTGGCGGAATAGCACAGATACGCAGTATTTT,CSVEDPRWRNSTDTQYF
TRBJ1-3,NA,TRBV4-1,once,TGCGCCAGCAGCCAAGACTGGGACTCCCTAAACACCATATATTTT,CASSQDWDSLNTIYF
TRBJ2-7,TRBD2,TRBV6-6,NA,TGTGCCAGCAGCACTAGCGGAGAGTCCTACGAGCAGTACTTC,CASSTSGESYEQYF
TRBJ1-2,NA,TRBV30,NA,TGTGCCTGGAGTGTTTTGGGAGGAGGATATGGCTACACCTTC,CAWSVLGGGYGYTF
TRBJ1-1,NA,TRBV6-4,NA,TGTGCCAGTAATTGGATGGGGACCCCCGCGACTGAAGCTTTCTTT,CASNWMGTPATEAFF
TRBJ2-2,NA,TRBV19,NA,TGTGCCAGTATGGGGAACACCGGGGAGCTGTTTTTT,CASMGNTGELFF
TRBJ2-1,NA,TRBV27,NA,TGTGCCAGCAGTTTAATTGGCAGTCGCAATGAGCAGTTCTTC,CASSLIGSRNEQFF
TRBJ2-7,TRBD2,TRBV27,NA,TGTGCCAGCAGTCTCAAGACTAGCTCCGAGCAGTACTTC,CASSLKTSSEQYF
TRBJ1-4,NA,TRBV5-1,NA,TGCGCCAGCAGCTTGGTGGAATTCCCTAATGAAAAACTGTTTTTT,CASSLVEFPNEKLFF
TRBJ1-1,TRBD1,TRBV5-1,NA,TGCGCCAGCAGCTTCTCCGGGACAGCGGTGAACACTGAAGCTTTCTTT,CASSFSGTAVNTEAFF
TRBJ2-7,TRBD1,TRBV18,NA,TGTGCCAGCTCACCGCTAGACAGGGGATCCTACGAGCAGTACTTC,CASSPLDRGSYEQYF
TRBJ1-1,NA,TRBV7-9,NA,TGTGCCAGCAGCTTTTCTGGGGGAGGCACTGAAGCTTTCTTT,CASSFSGGGTEAFF
TRBJ2-7,NA,TRBV6-6,NA,TGTGCCAGCAGTTACTATGGGGACTACGAGCAGTACTTC,CASSYYGDYEQYF
TRBJ1-3,NA,TRBV7-2,NA,TGTGCCAGCAGCTTAGCCTACTCTGGAAACACCATATATTTT,CASSLAYSGNTIYF
TRBJ2-7,NA,TRBV9,NA,TGTGCCAGCAGCGTAGCACCGGGAATCTCCTACGAGCAGTACTTC,CASSVAPGISYEQYF
TRBJ2-2,TRBD2,TRBV5-4,NA,TGTGCCAGCAGCTTGGAAGCGGGAGGGCCCAGGGGCGGGGAGCTGTTTTTT,CASSLEAGGPRGGELFF
TRBJ2-7,TRBD2,TRBV9,NA,TGTGCCAGCAGCGCCTTAGCGGGAGGAGGCTACGAGCAGTACTTC,CASSALAGGGYEQYF
TRBJ1-6,NA,TRBV2,NA,TGTGCCAGCAGTGAACCCCAGGGAGGGTCACCCCTCCACTTT,CASSEPQGGSPLHF
TRBJ2-3,TRBD2,TRBV27,NA,TGTGCCAGCAGTTCCGCCCCAGCGGGGGCAGATACGCAGTATTTT,CASSSAPAGADTQYF
TRBJ2-7,NA,TRBV6-5,few,TGTGCCAGCAGCGGCCACCTTGGCTCCTACGAGCAGTACTTC,CASSGHLGSYEQYF
TRBJ1-6,TRBD1,TRBV7-9,NA,TGTGCCAGCAGCTCCGGACAGGGGGAGGCACCCCTCCACTTT,CASSSGQGEAPLHF
TRBJ2-2,NA,TRBV4-1,NA,TGCGCCAGCACCCAAAAACCCTACACCGGGGAGCTGTTTTTT,CASTQKPYTGELFF
TRBJ1-3,NA,TRBV5-4,NA,TGTGCCAGCAGCTTGGCTACAGGCGGAAACACCATATATTTT,CASSLATGGNTIYF
TRBJ2-3,TRBD1,TRBV25-1,NA,TGTGCCAGCAGGGGGACAGGGAGCCCAGATACGCAGTATTTT,CASRGTGSPDTQYF
TRBJ2-2,NA,TRBV28,NA,TGTGCCAGCAGTCCTCCGACAGCGAACACCGGGGAGCTGTTTTTT,CASSPPTANTGELFF